Listed here is a single TCR beta chain. The antigen it recognizes is unknown. No base quality information exists; no much larger clone differs at one position. TCRbeta CDR3 regions were amplified from genomic DNA by means of the immunoSEQ Assay, a bias-controlled multiplex PCR. The original methods were these. The number of nucleated cells in each sample was estimated by amplification of reference gene primers within the assay. Sequence reads were collapsed and filtered to measure the absolute abundance of every unique TCRbeta CDR3 rearrangement. For each sample, productive Simpson clonality was calculated as the square root of Simpson's diversity index over productive rearrangements. The source is immuneACCESS, and TCRdb retained only in-frame sequences with V and J called. Part of the clones is not carried over; for the studies checked, unresolved V genes explain less than half of this, and the remainder is unexplained. V and J calls and clone size come straight from that table; D and trimming were deduced from the DNA. The sample table shows about 160,000 clones, and over 60% are seen once. The top ten clones comprise roughly 8.4% of the sample.

Collaborating institutions collected whole blood in K2EDTA tubes following their own protocols. Collaborator samples were shipped for TCRbeta analysis as frozen whole blood, isolated PBMCs, or DNA extracted from either sample type. The data were taken from a study of blood T cell repertoires in COVID-19 (TCRdb year 2020). With regard to the full study: The collaborator samples originated in the United States, Italy and Spain and spanned the acute and convalescent phases of COVID-19. The prospective study material was composed of cDNA or gDNA derived from T cells, B-cell-depleted T cells, or PBMCs. The dataset comprised deeply sampled blood TCRbeta repertoires from subjects exposed to, actively infected with, or recovered from COVID-19. The repertoires were released in a freely available public database meant as a resource for research on the immune response to SARS-CoV-2. Samples were obtained from the ongoing ImmuneRACE study (first 160 participants) and from 950 to 1,500 subjects provided by 6 global collaborators. A de-identified subject ID, COVID-19 status, age in years and sex were almost always included in the sample metadata. Where available, HLA class I and class II types were obtained from metadata supplied by the sample provider rather than from assay-based typing.

The CDR3 measures 15 amino acids from cysteine to phenylalanine. Of the read, only the CDR3 DNA is kept; its 45 bases are in frame from base 1. V is pared back by 5 bases and J by 5 bases, with 18 bases lying between the germline termini. CDR1 and CDR2, per the germline V gene (reference sequence), are LNHDA and SQIVND. The research as a whole found: The amount of clinical and demographic metadata varied by source and participant and was provided uncurated.

The source of this sequence is a man between 60 and 75 years old with acute or convalescent COVID-19. The specimen sequenced was peripheral blood. The sequence is built from TRBV19 and TRBJ1-1, and the D gene may be TRBD1, 6 bases matching. The CDR3 reads as follows: CASSLPSARGTEAFF. The base sequence is TGTGCCAGTAGTTTACCGTCGGCCAGGGGAACTGAAGCTTTCTTT. This CDR3, with the reference TRBV19 and TRBJ1-1 proteins standing in past its ends, gives the full variable domain DGGITQSPKYLFRKEGQNVTLSCEQNLNHDAMYWYRQDPGQGLRLIYYSQIVNDFQKGDIAEGYSVSREKKESFPLTVTSAQKNPTAFYLCASSLPSARGTEAFFGQGTRLTVV.